This T cell receptor beta chain was sequenced for a study of cytomegalovirus exposure and HLA in healthy donors. Study outcomes and limitations: A classifier reportedly called cytomegalovirus status with high sensitivity and specificity. In a later analysis, an Asian-associated ancestry cluster reportedly showed fewer N-insertions than the approximately 640-donor mean. HLA restriction was apparent for most CMV-associated TCR beta chains in a later analysis. In an earlier analysis, about 90% or about 30%: the productive usage of most TCR beta V segments.

Concerning this clone: Its antigen is currently unknown. An end of the junction does not agree with germline; a read error may underlie this.

Primers for the PCR totalled 60 Vbeta and 13 Jbeta. The repertoire was sequenced with immunoSEQ multiplex PCR; TCRdb's copy has only in-frame clones and lacks some. The sample includes about 210,000 clones, about 86% of them seen just once. The material sequenced was PBMCs. The TCR was taken from a woman in her 30s in good health and CMV-seronegative.

CDR3 residues: CASSISAGTGTPGANVLTF. The CDR3 nucleotides are TGTGCCAGTAGTATTTCCGCTGGGACAGGGACACCTGGTGCCAACGTCCTGACTTTC. The V gene is TRBV19, the J gene TRBJ2-6; TRBD1 matches 9 bases. This CDR3 is 19 amino acids long. Germline V CDR1 and CDR2: LNHDA, SQIVND (reference sequence).